This T cell receptor (beta chain) was identified in a study of T cells expressing NK-cell markers. On the study more broadly: According to the study, TCR beta repertoires originated from sorted CD3+CD56+NKG2C+, CD3+CD56+NKG2C- and CD3+CD56-NKG2C+ T cells.

About this clonotype: No antigen is known for it.

Overall study results and limits: The contribution of dominant NKG2C+ clonotypes to CD8+ T cells in six or seven donors was roughly 1.0-8%. Among several donors, these clonotypes also ranked first in the CD3+CD56-NKG2C+ fraction.

Germline CDR1 DFQATT, CDR2 SNEGSKA (reference sequence). This CDR3 is 13 amino acids long. From its re-call of the 5' RACE reads, TCRdb lists each CDR3 protein once, without DNA. The table for this sample gives 200,000 to 300,000 distinct CDR3 sequences. This TCR was recovered from a woman aged 18 to 75 in good health. Sequenced input: blood T cells: a sorted CD56 or NKG2C T cell subset, CD4+ or CD8+ T cells, or bulk PBMC T cells (not recorded which). The chain has TRBV20-1 and TRBJ2-1; with no DNA, the TCRdb D assignment of TRBD2 cannot be verified. The CDR3 loop reads CSASPGGGSEQFF.